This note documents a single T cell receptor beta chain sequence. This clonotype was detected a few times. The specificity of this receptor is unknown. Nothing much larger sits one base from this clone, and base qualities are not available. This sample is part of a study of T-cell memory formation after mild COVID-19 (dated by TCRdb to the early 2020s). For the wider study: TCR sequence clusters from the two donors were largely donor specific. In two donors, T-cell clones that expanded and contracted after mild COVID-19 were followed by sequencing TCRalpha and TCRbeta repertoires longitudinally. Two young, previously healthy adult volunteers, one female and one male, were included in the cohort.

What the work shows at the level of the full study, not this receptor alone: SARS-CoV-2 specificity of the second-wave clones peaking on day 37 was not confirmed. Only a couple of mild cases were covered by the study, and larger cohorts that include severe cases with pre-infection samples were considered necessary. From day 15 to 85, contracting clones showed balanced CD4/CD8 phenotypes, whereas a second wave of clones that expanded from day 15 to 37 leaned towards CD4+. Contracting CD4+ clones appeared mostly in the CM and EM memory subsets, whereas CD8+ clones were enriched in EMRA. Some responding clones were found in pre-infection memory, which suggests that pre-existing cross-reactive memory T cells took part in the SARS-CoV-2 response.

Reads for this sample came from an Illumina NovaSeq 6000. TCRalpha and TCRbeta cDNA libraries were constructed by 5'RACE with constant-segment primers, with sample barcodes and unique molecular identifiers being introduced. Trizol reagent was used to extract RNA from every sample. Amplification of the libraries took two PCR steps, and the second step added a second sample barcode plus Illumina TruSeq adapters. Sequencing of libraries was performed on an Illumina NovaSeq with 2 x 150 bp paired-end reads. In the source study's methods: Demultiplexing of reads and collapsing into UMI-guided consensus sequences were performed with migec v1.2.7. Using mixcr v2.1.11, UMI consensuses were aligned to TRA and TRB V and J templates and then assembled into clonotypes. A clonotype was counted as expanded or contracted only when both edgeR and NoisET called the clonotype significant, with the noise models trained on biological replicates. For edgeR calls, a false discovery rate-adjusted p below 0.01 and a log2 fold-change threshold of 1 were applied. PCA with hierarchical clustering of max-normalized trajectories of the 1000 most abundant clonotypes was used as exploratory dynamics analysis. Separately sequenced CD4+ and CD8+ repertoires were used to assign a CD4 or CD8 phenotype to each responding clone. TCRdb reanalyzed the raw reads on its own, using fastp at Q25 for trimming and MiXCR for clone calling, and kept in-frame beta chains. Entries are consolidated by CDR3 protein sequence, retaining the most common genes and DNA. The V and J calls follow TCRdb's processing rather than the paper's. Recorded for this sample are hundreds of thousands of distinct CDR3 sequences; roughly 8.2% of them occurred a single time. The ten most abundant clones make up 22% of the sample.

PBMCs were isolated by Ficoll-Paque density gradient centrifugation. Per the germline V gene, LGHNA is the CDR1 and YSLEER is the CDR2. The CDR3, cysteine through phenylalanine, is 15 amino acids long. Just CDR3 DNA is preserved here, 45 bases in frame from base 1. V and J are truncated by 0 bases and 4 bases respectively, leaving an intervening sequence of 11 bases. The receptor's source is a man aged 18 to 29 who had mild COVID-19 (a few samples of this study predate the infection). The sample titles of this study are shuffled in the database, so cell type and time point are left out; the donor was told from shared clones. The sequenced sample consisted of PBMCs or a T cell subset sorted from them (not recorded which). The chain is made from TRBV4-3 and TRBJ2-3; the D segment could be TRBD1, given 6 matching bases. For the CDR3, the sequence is CASSQEGRGADTQYF. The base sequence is TGCGCCAGCAGCCAAGAGGGCAGGGGAGCAGATACGCAGTATTTT.